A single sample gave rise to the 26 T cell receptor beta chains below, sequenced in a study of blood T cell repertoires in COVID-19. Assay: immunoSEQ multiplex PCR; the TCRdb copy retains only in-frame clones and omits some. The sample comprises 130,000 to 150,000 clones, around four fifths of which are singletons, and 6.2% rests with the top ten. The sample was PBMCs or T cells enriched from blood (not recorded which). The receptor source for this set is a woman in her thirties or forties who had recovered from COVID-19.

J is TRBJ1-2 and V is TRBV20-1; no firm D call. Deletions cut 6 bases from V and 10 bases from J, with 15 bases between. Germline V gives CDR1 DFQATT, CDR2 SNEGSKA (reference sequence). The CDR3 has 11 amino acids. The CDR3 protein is CSAAVGSVYTF. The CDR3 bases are TGCAGTGCCGCGGTCGGTAGTGTCTACACCTTC.

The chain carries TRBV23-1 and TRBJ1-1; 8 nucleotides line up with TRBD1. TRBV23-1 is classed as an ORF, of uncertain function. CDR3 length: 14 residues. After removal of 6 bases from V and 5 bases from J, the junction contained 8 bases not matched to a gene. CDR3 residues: CASSGKTGVTEAFF. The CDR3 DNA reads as TGCGCCAGCAGCGGTAAGACAGGGGTGACTGAAGCTTTCTTT.

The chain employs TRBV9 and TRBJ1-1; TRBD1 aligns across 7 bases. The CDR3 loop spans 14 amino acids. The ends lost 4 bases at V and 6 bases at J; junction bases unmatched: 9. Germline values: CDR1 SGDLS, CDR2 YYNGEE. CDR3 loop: CASSLFRDSPEAFF. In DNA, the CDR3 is TGTGCCAGCAGCTTATTCCGGGACAGCCCTGAAGCTTTCTTT. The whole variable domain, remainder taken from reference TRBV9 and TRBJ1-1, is DSGVTQTPKHLITATGQRVTLRCSPRSGDLSVYWYQQSLDQGLQFLIQYYNGEERAKGNILERFSAQQFPDLHSELNLSSLELGDSALYFCASSLFRDSPEAFFGQGTRLTVV.

This CDR3 reads CASSEWGTGLNGYTF. CDR3 nucleotide sequence: TGTGCCAGCAGTGAATGGGGAACAGGGTTGAATGGCTACACCTTC. The gene calls are TRBV2 and TRBJ1-2; D is possibly TRBD1 (6 bases). Between the trimmed V and J ends, which lost 2 bases and 6 bases, there was a span of 16 bases. The CDR3 is made up of 15 amino acids. Germline V CDR1 and CDR2: SNHLY, FYNNEI.

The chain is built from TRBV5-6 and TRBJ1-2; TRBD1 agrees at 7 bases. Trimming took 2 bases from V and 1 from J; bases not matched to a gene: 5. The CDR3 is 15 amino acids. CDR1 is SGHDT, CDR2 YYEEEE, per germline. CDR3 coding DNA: TGTGCCAGCAGCTTTGGGACAGCTAGTAACTATGGCTACACCTTC. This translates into CASSFGTASNYGYTF.

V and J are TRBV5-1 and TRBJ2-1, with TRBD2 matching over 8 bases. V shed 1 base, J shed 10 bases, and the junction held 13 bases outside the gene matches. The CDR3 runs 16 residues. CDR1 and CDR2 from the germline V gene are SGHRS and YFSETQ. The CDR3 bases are TGCGCCAGCAGCTTGTTACCGAGCGGGAGATACAGCGAGCAGTTCTTC. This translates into CASSLLPSGRYSEQFF.

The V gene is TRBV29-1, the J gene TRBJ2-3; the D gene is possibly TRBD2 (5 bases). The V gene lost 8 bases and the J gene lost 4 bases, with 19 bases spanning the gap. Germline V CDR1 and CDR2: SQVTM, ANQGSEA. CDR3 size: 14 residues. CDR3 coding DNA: TGCAGCACCAGTACCTCTGAGGGCCCAGATACGCAGTATTTT. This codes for CSTSTSEGPDTQYF.

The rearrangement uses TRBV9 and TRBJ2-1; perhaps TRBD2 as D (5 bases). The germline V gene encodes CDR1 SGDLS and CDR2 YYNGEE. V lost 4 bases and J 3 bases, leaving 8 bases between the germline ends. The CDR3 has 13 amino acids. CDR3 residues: CASSPRGYNEQFF. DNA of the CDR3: TGTGCCAGCAGCCCCCGGGGCTACAATGAGCAGTTCTTC. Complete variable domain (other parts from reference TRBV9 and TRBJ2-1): DSGVTQTPKHLITATGQRVTLRCSPRSGDLSVYWYQQSLDQGLQFLIQYYNGEERAKGNILERFSAQQFPDLHSELNLSSLELGDSALYFCASSPRGYNEQFFGPGTRLTVL.

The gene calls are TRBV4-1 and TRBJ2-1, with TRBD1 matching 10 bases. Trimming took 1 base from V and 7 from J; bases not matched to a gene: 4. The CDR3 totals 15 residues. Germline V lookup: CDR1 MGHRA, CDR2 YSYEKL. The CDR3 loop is CASSQGDRGQNEQFF. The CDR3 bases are TGCGCCAGCAGCCAAGGAGACAGGGGGCAAAATGAGCAGTTCTTC.

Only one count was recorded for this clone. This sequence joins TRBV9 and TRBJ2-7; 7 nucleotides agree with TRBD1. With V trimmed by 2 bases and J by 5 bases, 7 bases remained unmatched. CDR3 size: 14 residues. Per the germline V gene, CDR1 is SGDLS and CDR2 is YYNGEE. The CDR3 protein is CASSVRPDRDEQYF. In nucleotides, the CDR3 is TGTGCCAGCAGCGTTCGACCCGACAGGGACGAGCAGTACTTC. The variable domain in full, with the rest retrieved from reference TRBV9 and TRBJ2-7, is DSGVTQTPKHLITATGQRVTLRCSPRSGDLSVYWYQQSLDQGLQFLIQYYNGEERAKGNILERFSAQQFPDLHSELNLSSLELGDSALYFCASSVRPDRDEQYFGPGTRLTVT.

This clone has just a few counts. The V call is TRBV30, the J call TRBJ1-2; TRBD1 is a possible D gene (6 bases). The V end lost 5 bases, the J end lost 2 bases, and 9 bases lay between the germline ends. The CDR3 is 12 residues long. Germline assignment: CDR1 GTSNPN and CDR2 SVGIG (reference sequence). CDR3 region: CAWPTGNYGYTF. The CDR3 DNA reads TGTGCCTGGCCCACAGGGAACTATGGCTACACCTTC.

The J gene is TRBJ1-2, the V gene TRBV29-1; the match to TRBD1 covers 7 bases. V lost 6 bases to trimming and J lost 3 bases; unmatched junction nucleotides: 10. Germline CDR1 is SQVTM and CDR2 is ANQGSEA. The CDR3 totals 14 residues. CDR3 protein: CSVDDRGQDYGYTF. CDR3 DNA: TGCAGCGTCGACGATAGGGGGCAAGACTATGGCTACACCTTC.

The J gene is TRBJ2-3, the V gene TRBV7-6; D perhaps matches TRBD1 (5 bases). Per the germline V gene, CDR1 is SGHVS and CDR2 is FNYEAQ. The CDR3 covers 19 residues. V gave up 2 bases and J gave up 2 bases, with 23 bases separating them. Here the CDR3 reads CASSLKPLRGSMITDTQYF. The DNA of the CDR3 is TGTGCCAGCAGCTTAAAGCCTCTTAGGGGATCGATGATCACAGATACGCAGTATTTT.

CDR3 loop: CASSDQGVYYNEQFF. The CDR3 DNA reads TGTGCCAGCAGTGACCAGGGGGTGTACTACAATGAGCAGTTCTTC. J is TRBJ2-1 and V is TRBV2; TRBD1 matches 7 bases. This CDR3 has 15 amino acids. The trim removed 3 bases at V and 3 bases at J, leaving 5 bases unmatched. The germline CDR1 and CDR2 sequences are SNHLY and FYNNEI.

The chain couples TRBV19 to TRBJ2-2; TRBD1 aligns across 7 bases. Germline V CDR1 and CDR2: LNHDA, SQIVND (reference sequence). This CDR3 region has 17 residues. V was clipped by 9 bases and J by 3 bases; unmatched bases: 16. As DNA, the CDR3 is TGTGCCAGCGGCGGCGAACAGGGGTTGAGGCACACCGGGGAGCTGTTTTTT. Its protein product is CASGGEQGLRHTGELFF. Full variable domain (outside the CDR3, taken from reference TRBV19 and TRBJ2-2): DGGITQSPKYLFRKEGQNVTLSCEQNLNHDAMYWYRQDPGQGLRLIYYSQIVNDFQKGDIAEGYSVSREKKESFPLTVTSAQKNPTAFYLCASGGEQGLRHTGELFFGEGSRLTVL.

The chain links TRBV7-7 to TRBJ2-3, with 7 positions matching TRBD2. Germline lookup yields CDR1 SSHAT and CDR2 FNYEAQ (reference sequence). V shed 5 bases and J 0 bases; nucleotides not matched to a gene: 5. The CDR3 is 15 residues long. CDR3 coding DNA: TGTGCCAGCAGCCTTAGCGGGTCTAGCACAGATACGCAGTATTTT. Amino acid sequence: CASSLSGSSTDTQYF.

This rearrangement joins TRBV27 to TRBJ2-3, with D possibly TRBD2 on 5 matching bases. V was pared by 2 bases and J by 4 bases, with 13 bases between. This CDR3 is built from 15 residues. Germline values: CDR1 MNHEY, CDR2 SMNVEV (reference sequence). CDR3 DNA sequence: TGTGCCAGCAGTTTAACTAGTACCTTGGCAGATACGCAGTATTTT. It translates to CASSLTSTLADTQYF.

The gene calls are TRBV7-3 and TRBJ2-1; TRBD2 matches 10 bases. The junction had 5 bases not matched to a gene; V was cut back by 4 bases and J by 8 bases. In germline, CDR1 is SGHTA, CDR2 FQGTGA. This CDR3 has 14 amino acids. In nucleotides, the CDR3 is TGTGCCAGCAGCTCGGGACTAGCGCCGCATGAGCAGTTCTTC. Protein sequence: CASSSGLAPHEQFF.

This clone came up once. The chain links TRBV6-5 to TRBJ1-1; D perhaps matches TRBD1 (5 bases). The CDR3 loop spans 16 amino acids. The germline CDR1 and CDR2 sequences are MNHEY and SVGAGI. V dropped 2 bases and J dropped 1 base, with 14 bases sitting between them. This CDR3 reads CASSYVWGRGNTEAFF. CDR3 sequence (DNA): TGTGCCAGCAGTTACGTCTGGGGAAGGGGGAACACTGAAGCTTTCTTT.

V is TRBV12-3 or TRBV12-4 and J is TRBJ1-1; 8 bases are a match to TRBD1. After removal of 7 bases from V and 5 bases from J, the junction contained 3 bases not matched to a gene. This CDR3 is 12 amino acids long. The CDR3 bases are TGTGCCAGCACCCGGACAGGGACTGAAGCTTTCTTT. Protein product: CASTRTGTEAFF.

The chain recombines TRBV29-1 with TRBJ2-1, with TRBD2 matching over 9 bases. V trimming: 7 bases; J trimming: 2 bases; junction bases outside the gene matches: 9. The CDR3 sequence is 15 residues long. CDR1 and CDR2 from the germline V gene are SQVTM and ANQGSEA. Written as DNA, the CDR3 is TGCAGCGGGAAAGAGCGGGGGGCGGCCTACAATGAGCAGTTCTTC. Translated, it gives CSGKERGAAYNEQFF.

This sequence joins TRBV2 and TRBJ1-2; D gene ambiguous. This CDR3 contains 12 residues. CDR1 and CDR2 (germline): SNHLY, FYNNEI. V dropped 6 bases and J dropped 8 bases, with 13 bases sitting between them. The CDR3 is CASRVGTVGYTF. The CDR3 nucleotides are TGTGCCAGCAGGGTCGGCACAGTCGGCTACACCTTC.

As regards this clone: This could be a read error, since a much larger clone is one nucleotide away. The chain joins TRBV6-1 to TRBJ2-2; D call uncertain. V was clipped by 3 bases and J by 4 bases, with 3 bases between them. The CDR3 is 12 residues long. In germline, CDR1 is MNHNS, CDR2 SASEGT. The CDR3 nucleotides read TGTGCCAGCAGTGACAGCACCGGGGAGCTGTTTTTT. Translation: CASSDSTGELFF.

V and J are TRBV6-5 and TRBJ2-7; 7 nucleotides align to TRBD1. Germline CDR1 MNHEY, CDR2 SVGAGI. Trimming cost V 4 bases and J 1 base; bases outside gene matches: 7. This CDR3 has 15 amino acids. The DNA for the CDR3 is TGTGCCAGCAGTTTCTCCGGGACAGTTTCCTACGAGCAGTACTTC. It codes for CASSFSGTVSYEQYF.

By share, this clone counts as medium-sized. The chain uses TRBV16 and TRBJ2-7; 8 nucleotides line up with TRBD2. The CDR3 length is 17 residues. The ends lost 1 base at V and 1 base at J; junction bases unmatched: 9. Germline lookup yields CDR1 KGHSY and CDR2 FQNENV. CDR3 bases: TGTGCCAGCAGCCAATTAACAGCGGGGGACCGATCCTACGAGCAGTACTTC. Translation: CASSQLTAGDRSYEQYF.

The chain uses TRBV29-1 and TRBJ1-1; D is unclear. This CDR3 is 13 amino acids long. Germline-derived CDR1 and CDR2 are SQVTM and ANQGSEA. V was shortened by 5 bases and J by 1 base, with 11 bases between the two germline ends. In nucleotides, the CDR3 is TGCAGCGTTTCGTCTCCCTCGAACACTGAAGCTTTCTTT. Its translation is CSVSSPSNTEAFF.